This section outlines one T cell receptor beta chain sequence together with its context. The source of the sample is a study of control samples from healthy donors and cancer patients. The repertoire was sequenced with immunoSEQ multiplex PCR; TCRdb's copy has only in-frame clones and lacks some. The sample lists tens of thousands of clones; 94% were seen once. Sample: blood. The receptor was derived from a man aged 30-40 years in good health.

The DNA of the CDR3 is TGTGCCAGCAGTGTCCTCAGCCAGCCCCAGCATTTT. Protein product: CASSVLSQPQHF. The V gene is TRBV2, the J gene TRBJ1-5; D is ambiguous. Trimming took off 4 bases at V and 7 bases at J, with 8 bases between the two ends. The germline V gene has CDR1 SNHLY and CDR2 FYNNEI. CDR3 size: 12 residues.